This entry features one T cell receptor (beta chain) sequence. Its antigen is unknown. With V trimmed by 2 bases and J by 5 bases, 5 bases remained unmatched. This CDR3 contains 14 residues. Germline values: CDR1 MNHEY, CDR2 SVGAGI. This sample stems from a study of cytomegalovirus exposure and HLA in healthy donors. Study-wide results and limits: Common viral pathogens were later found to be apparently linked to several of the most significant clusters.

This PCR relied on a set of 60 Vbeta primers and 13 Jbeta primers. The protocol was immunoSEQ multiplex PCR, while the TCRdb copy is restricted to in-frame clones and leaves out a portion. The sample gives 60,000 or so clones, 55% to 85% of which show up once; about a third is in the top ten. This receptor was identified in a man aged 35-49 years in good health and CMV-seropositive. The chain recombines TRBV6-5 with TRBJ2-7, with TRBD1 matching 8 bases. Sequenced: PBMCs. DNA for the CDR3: TGTGCCAGCAGTTACGGGGCAGGGGGCGACGAGCAGTACTTC. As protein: CASSYGAGGDEQYF.